Presented here are 3 T cell receptor beta chains from one specimen sequenced in a study of T cell responses to AZD1222 COVID-19 vaccine. Assay used: immunoSEQ multiplex PCR; TCRdb lists only in-frame clones, some missing. The sample includes 100,000 to 150,000 clones, roughly 88% of them seen just once. The sequencing here drew on peripheral blood, taken on day 0 of AZD1222 vaccination. These receptors originate from an adult in good health.

The rearrangement joins TRBV10-3 to TRBJ2-7; TRBD2 agrees at 11 bases. The CDR3 sequence is 18 residues long. Trimming removed 0 bases from V and 6 bases from J; junction bases left unmatched: 13. Germline V CDR1 and CDR2: ENHRY, SYGVKD. CDR3 DNA sequence: TGTGCCATCAGTGAGTCTTTTGTTTTCGGGACTAGCGGACGCGAGCAGTACTTC. Its translation is CAISESFVFGTSGREQYF.

This chain connects TRBV30 to TRBJ1-6; 7 bases agree with TRBD1. CDR1 and CDR2 from the germline V gene are GTSNPN and SVGIG (reference sequence). The CDR3 covers 12 residues. The trim removed 5 bases at V and 9 bases at J, leaving 4 bases unmatched. The CDR3 loop is CAWDREVSPLHF. CDR3 coding DNA: TGTGCCTGGGACAGGGAGGTTTCACCCCTCCACTTT.

The gene calls are TRBV10-2 and TRBJ2-3, with unresolved D. Trimming removed 0 bases from V and 6 bases from J, with 4 bases in between. This CDR3 comprises 12 residues. CDR1 WSHSY and CDR2 SAAADI come from the germline V gene. The CDR3 DNA sequence: TGCGCCAGCAGTGAGTCCTTTGATACGCAGTATTTT. Translation gives CASSESFDTQYF.